The 7 T cell receptor beta chains below were found in one sample sequenced in a study of blood T cell repertoires in COVID-19. This table comes from immunoSEQ multiplex PCR, and its TCRdb copy is limited to in-frame clones, with some not included. The sample includes under 200,000 clones, 75% to 90% of them seen just once. The material sequenced was PBMCs or T cells enriched from blood (not recorded which). The origin of the receptors is a woman aged 60-70 years who had recovered from COVID-19.

The CDR3 loop reads CASSDFGRGDNEQFF. The DNA of the CDR3 is TGTGCCAGCAGTGATTTTGGCAGGGGCGACAATGAGCAGTTCTTC. This chain connects TRBV6-1 to TRBJ2-1, with D possibly matching TRBD1 (6 bases). CDR1 is MNHNS and CDR2 is SASEGT in the germline V gene. This CDR3 is built from 15 residues. The ends were cut back, 3 bases at V and 5 bases at J, with 14 bases in the middle.

CDR3 sequence: CSSVGGADSYNEQFF. The CDR3, as DNA: TGCAGCTCGGTAGGGGGGGCAGACTCCTACAATGAGCAGTTCTTC. This chain uses TRBV29-1 with TRBJ2-1, with D maybe TRBD2 (7 bases). The CDR3 length is 15 residues. Trimming cost V 8 bases and J 0 bases, with 17 bases left between them. The germline V gene encodes CDR1 SQVTM and CDR2 ANQGSEA.

V usage is TRBV5-6 and J usage is TRBJ1-3; D might be TRBD1 (6 bases). The germline V and J ends were trimmed by 5 bases and 5 bases, with 17 bases remaining between them. Germline V lookup: CDR1 SGHDT, CDR2 YYEEEE. CDR3 length equals 15 residues. CDR3 in DNA: TGTGCCAGCAGTTCCTCTGCACAGGGACGAAACACCATATATTTT. It yields the protein CASSSSAQGRNTIYF.

The CDR3 nucleotides are TGTGCCAGCAGCGTCACGGGGGGGCCGGAAGATACGCAGTATTTT. Its protein is CASSVTGGPEDTQYF. The chain carries TRBV9 and TRBJ2-3, with TRBD2 matching over 8 bases. Germline V gene lookup returns CDR1 SGDLS and CDR2 YYNGEE. The V segment lost 2 bases and the J segment 5 bases; nucleotides outside the gene matches: 7. There are 15 residues in the CDR3.

The rearrangement joins TRBV6-5 to TRBJ1-1, with 7 bases lining up with TRBD1. Germline trimming cut 4 bases from V and 4 bases from J; bases unmatched to any gene: 3. Per the germline V gene, CDR1 is MNHEY and CDR2 is SVGAGI. The CDR3 length is 13 residues. The CDR3 is CASSSGTVTEAFF. The CDR3 region has the DNA TGTGCCAGCAGTTCCGGGACAGTCACTGAAGCTTTCTTT.

This clone was observed once. V gene TRBV27 combines with J gene TRBJ2-5, with 10 positions matching TRBD1. Germline values: CDR1 MNHEY, CDR2 SMNVEV (reference sequence). This CDR3 has 16 amino acids. The trim removed 2 bases at V and 5 bases at J, leaving 8 bases unmatched. CDR3 in DNA: TGTGCCAGCAGTTTAAGGGGGACAGGGGTATGGGAGACCCAGTACTTC. Translation gives CASSLRGTGVWETQYF.

The chain employs TRBV4-2 and TRBJ1-2, with 7 nucleotides matching TRBD1. Per germline, CDR1 LGHNA and CDR2 YNFKEQ. V lost 0 bases and J lost 0; bases outside the gene matches: 10. The CDR3 has 18 residues. Here the CDR3 reads CASSQEAAGGPPNYGYTF. The CDR3 nucleotides are TGTGCCAGCAGCCAAGAGGCGGCAGGGGGTCCCCCTAACTATGGCTACACCTTC.